This T cell receptor (beta chain) was documented in a study of blood T cell repertoires in COVID-19. The CDR3 is 15 residues long. The J segment lost 8 bases and the V segment lost 0 bases, leaving 9 bases of the junction unmatched. Germline lookup yields CDR1 SGHRS and CDR2 YFSETQ. Recruitment covered about 26 US areas and drew participants whose ages spanned roughly 18 to 100 years. Only in-frame clones appear in the TCRdb table, and some are missing; sequencing was by immunoSEQ multiplex PCR. The sample consists of 250,000 or so clones, about nine tenths of them appearing once. This clonotype was sampled from a man aged 40-50 years who had recovered from COVID-19. The chain links TRBV5-1 to TRBJ2-3, with 7 bases matching TRBD1. Sequenced input: PBMCs or T cells enriched from blood (not recorded which). CDR3 amino acids: CASSLEVTGKGTQYF. In nucleotides, the CDR3 is TGCGCCAGCAGCTTGGAAGTGACAGGGAAGGGTACGCAGTATTTT.